The rows below give T cell receptor beta chains drawn from one sample of a study of radiation and T cells in renal cell carcinoma. Profiled with immunoSEQ multiplex PCR; TCRdb holds only in-frame clones, not every one. This sample has some 110,000 clones, with about four fifths found just once. The input for sequencing was blood, taken from a patient whose treatment included radiotherapy and nephrectomy. The receptors come from a woman in her sixties or seventies with renal cell carcinoma. CDR3s include the opening cysteine and the closing phenylalanine or tryptophan. A D gene is named only where the DNA matches it firmly. Size values are once, few and many counts, or a class for expanded clones, and some rows have none.

j_call clone_size v_call d_call cdr3_aa cdr3_nt
TRBJ2-1 NA TRBV7-3 NA CASSLQGGEQFF TGTGCCAGCAGCTTACAGGGGGGTGAGCAGTTCTTC
TRBJ2-2 NA TRBV7-9 NA CASSSHRDTGELFF TGTGCCAGCAGCTCTCACAGGGACACCGGGGAGCTGTTTTTT
TRBJ1-2 NA TRBV7-3 TRBD1 CASSSDREGNGYTF TGTGCCAGCAGCTCGGACAGGGAGGGGAATGGCTACACCTTC
TRBJ2-5 NA TRBV6-1 NA CASSEVRVRETQYF TGTGCCAGCAGTGAAGTGCGGGTTAGGGAGACCCAGTACTTC
TRBJ2-6 NA TRBV9 NA CASSVAQGSGANVLTF TGTGCCAGCAGCGTAGCCCAGGGTTCCGGGGCCAACGTCCTGACTTTC
TRBJ2-3 NA TRBV7-6 TRBD2 CASSMTSGSTDTQYF TGTGCCAGCAGCATGACTAGCGGAAGCACAGATACGCAGTATTTT
TRBJ1-1 few TRBV6-6 NA CASSKSSLNTEAFF TGTGCCAGCAGCAAATCCTCTTTGAACACTGAAGCTTTCTTT
TRBJ1-3 NA TRBV6-6 NA CASSSSSGNTIYF TGTGCCAGCAGTAGCTCCTCTGGAAACACCATATATTTT
TRBJ2-2 NA TRBV15 NA CATSRDRAGLNTGELFF TGTGCCACCAGCAGAGATCGGGCAGGCCTTAACACCGGGGAGCTGTTTTTT
TRBJ2-3 NA TRBV25-1 TRBD1 CASSGQGTDTQYF TGTGCCAGCAGCGGACAGGGAACAGATACGCAGTATTTT
TRBJ1-2 few TRBV5-1 TRBD1 CASSLAPGQINNYGYTF TGCGCCAGCAGCTTGGCCCCGGGACAGATAAATAACTATGGCTACACCTTC
TRBJ2-1 NA TRBV29-1 NA CSVYTSYNEQFF TGCAGCGTTTATACCTCGTACAATGAGCAGTTCTTC
TRBJ1-2 NA TRBV5-1 NA CASSLEFGDSNGYTF TGCGCCAGCAGCTTGGAATTTGGGGATAGTAATGGCTACACCTTC
TRBJ1-3 NA TRBV11-2 NA CASSLGGSGRTGNTIYF TGTGCCAGCAGCTTAGGAGGTAGTGGCCGGACGGGAAACACCATATATTTT
TRBJ1-2 once TRBV2 NA CASRATLGERDYGYTF TGTGCCAGCAGGGCAACGTTGGGGGAGAGAGACTATGGCTACACCTTC
TRBJ2-7 NA TRBV21-1 NA CASSKQNRRFYEQYF TGTGCCAGCAGCAAACAAAACAGGAGGTTCTACGAGCAGTACTTC
TRBJ1-2 NA TRBV6-4 TRBD1 CASSETQGLEGYTF TGTGCCAGCAGTGAGACACAGGGGCTGGAGGGCTACACCTTC
TRBJ2-7 NA TRBV5-6 NA CASSLASGLTYEQYF TGTGCCAGCAGCTTGGCCTCGGGATTAACCTACGAGCAGTACTTC
TRBJ1-2 NA TRBV10-1 NA CASSQQSVDRDYGYTF TGCGCCAGCAGCCAACAATCCGTAGACAGAGACTATGGCTACACCTTC
TRBJ2-4 NA TRBV6-1 NA CASSERLEYAKNIQYF TGTGCCAGCAGTGAAAGGCTAGAGTATGCCAAAAACATTCAGTACTTC
TRBJ1-2 few TRBV9 NA CASSVEARFGNDGYTF TGTGCCAGCAGCGTAGAGGCCCGTTTTGGCAACGATGGCTACACCTTC
TRBJ1-5 NA TRBV6-6 NA CASSYAGGTGSQHF TGTGCCAGCAGTTACGCAGGAGGAACAGGTTCCCAGCATTTT
TRBJ1-6 NA TRBV5-8 NA CASSILGALNSPLHF TGTGCCAGCAGCATCCTGGGGGCCCTCAATTCACCCCTCCACTTT
TRBJ2-7 few TRBV19 TRBD1 CASSATDRDEQYF TGTGCCAGTAGTGCGACGGACAGGGACGAGCAGTACTTC
TRBJ2-5 NA TRBV19 TRBD1 CASSPRTGGVGETQYF TGTGCCAGTAGTCCTCGGACAGGGGGCGTGGGAGAGACCCAGTACTTC
TRBJ1-5 few TRBV5-1 NA CASSLDGGFMQPQHF TGCGCCAGCAGCTTGGACGGGGGTTTCATGCAGCCCCAGCATTTT
TRBJ2-5 NA TRBV9 TRBD2 CASSVELAGQQTQYF TGTGCCAGCAGCGTAGAACTAGCGGGGCAGCAGACCCAGTACTTC
TRBJ2-5 NA TRBV19 NA CASRGRGTDIQETQYF TGTGCCAGTAGGGGTCGCGGGACAGACATTCAAGAGACCCAGTACTTC
TRBJ1-2 NA TRBV2 NA CASSETDGPYGYTF TGTGCCAGCAGTGAAACGGACGGACCCTATGGCTACACCTTC
TRBJ2-3 NA TRBV4-2 NA CASSQETGVVDTQYF TGTGCCAGCAGCCAAGAAACGGGAGTGGTAGATACGCAGTATTTT
TRBJ1-2 NA TRBV7-9 NA CASSLGGQLIVF TGTGCCAGCAGCTTAGGCGGACAACTCATTGTCTTC
TRBJ1-4 NA TRBV18 NA CASSPANEKLFF TGTGCCAGCTCACCAGCCAATGAAAAACTGTTTTTT
TRBJ1-1 NA TRBV19 NA CASRGRASAFF TGTGCCAGTCGGGGCAGGGCGTCGGCTTTCTTT
TRBJ2-5 NA TRBV7-3 NA CASSVLADSETQYF TGTGCCAGCAGCGTCCTAGCAGATTCGGAGACCCAGTACTTC
TRBJ2-2 NA TRBV7-3 NA CASSRQAMNTGELFF TGTGCCAGCAGCCGACAGGCTATGAACACCGGGGAGCTGTTTTTT
TRBJ2-4 once TRBV9 TRBD2 CASSGTSGGGNIQYF TGTGCCAGCAGCGGGACTAGCGGGGGAGGCAACATTCAGTACTTC
TRBJ1-1 NA TRBV28 NA CASNGPAEAFF TGTGCCAGCAATGGACCCGCTGAAGCTTTCTTT
TRBJ1-1 NA TRBV9 NA CASSPGGGRTEAFF TGTGCCAGCAGCCCCGGGGGGGGGCGGACTGAAGCTTTCTTT
TRBJ1-1 NA TRBV19 NA CASSMGRGWEAFF TGTGCCAGTAGTATGGGCAGGGGCTGGGAAGCTTTCTTT
TRBJ2-3 NA TRBV5-4 NA CASSSILVGATDTQYF TGTGCCAGCAGCTCTATATTAGTAGGGGCGACAGATACGCAGTATTTT
TRBJ2-3 NA TRBV5-4 TRBD2 CASSSGLAGGEDTQYF TGTGCCAGCAGCTCAGGACTAGCGGGAGGGGAAGATACGCAGTATTTT
TRBJ2-7 NA TRBV11-2 TRBD2 CASSLQGLADYEQYF TGTGCCAGCAGCCTCCAGGGACTAGCGGATTACGAGCAGTACTTC
TRBJ1-3 NA TRBV11-2 NA CASSYRAGNTIYF TGTGCCAGCAGCTACCGGGCCGGAAACACCATATATTTT
TRBJ1-3 NA TRBV9 NA CASSVGMVGENTIYF TGTGCCAGCAGCGTAGGGATGGTCGGCGAAAACACCATATATTTT
TRBJ1-2 NA TRBV6-1 NA CASSSAGVSGYGYTF TGTGCCAGCAGTTCGGCAGGAGTGAGTGGCTATGGCTACACCTTC
TRBJ2-1 NA TRBV18 TRBD2 CASSPATQRGNEQFF TGTGCCAGCTCACCGGCCACCCAGCGGGGGAATGAGCAGTTCTTC
TRBJ2-3 NA TRBV15 NA CATSPQVGGRTDTQYF TGTGCCACCAGCCCCCAGGTAGGAGGGAGGACAGATACGCAGTATTTT